This TCR beta chain emerged from a study of OX40 agonist ivuxolimab in advanced cancers. Sequencing was performed with immunoSEQ multiplex PCR; in TCRdb, only in-frame clones are kept and a portion is missing. Of 75,000 to 95,000 clones in the sample, roughly 86% were seen once. CDR3 length: 15 amino acids. The V end was cut by 6 bases, the J end by 0 bases, with 12 bases between. Per germline, CDR1 MNHEY and CDR2 SVGAGI. The clonotype comes from an adult with an advanced solid tumor such as melanoma, head and neck, liver or kidney cancer. The V gene is TRBV6-5, the J gene TRBJ1-3; D gene unclear. The sample here was CD4+ or CD8+ T cells sorted from blood, taken in a trial of the OX40 agonist ivuxolimab. DNA of the CDR3: TGTGCCAGCAGACAAACTAGGAGCTCTGGAAACACCATATATTTT. It encodes CASRQTRSSGNTIYF.